The 11 T cell receptor beta chains in this list originate from one sample, sequenced in a study of cytomegalovirus exposure and HLA in healthy donors. PCR involved 60 Vbeta and 13 Jbeta primers. The protocol was immunoSEQ multiplex PCR, while the TCRdb copy is restricted to in-frame clones and leaves out a portion. The sample holds 80,000 to 130,000 clones, roughly 88% seen once. Sequences were obtained from PBMCs. The receptor set was obtained from a woman aged 18-29 years in good health and CMV-seronegative.

As regards this clone: The same CDR3 can be traced to other DNA sequences in this sample. The J gene is TRBJ2-3, the V gene TRBV6-4; D gene unclear. The CDR3 runs 13 residues. The germline V gene encodes CDR1 MRHNA and CDR2 SNTAGT. V lost 3 bases and J lost 1, with 5 bases in between. Here the CDR3 reads CASSETGTDTQYF. As DNA, the CDR3 is TGTGCCAGCAGTGAAACAGGCACAGATACGCAGTATTTT.

The chain joins TRBV5-1 to TRBJ1-2, with 9 nucleotides matching TRBD1. The CDR3 has 17 residues. Trimming removed 0 bases from V and 6 bases from J; junction bases left unmatched: 12. Germline V gives CDR1 SGHRS, CDR2 YFSETQ. The CDR3 sequence is CASSLANYGTGLDGYTF. Written as DNA, the CDR3 is TGCGCCAGCAGCTTGGCGAATTACGGGACAGGGCTTGATGGCTACACCTTC.

The chain recombines TRBV7-8 with TRBJ2-2; a possible D gene is TRBD2 (7 bases). V gave up 3 bases and J gave up 5 bases, with 16 bases separating them. CDR3 length equals 16 residues. Germline loops: CDR1 SGHVS, CDR2 FQNEAQ. The CDR3 sequence is CASSFGGGASTGELFF. The DNA for the CDR3 is TGTGCCAGCAGCTTCGGAGGGGGGGCCAGTACCGGGGAGCTGTTTTTT.

The chain joins TRBV20-1 to TRBJ2-4, with D tentatively TRBD2 (5 bases). Germline V gene sequence: CDR1 DFQATT, CDR2 SNEGSKA (reference sequence). V was cut by 6 bases and J by 16 bases, with 16 bases left in between. The CDR3 length is 10 residues. CDR3 loop: CSAKSLVSYF. The DNA for the CDR3 is TGCAGTGCCAAATCACTAGTCTCCTACTTC.

The chain employs TRBV4-3 and TRBJ2-1; 11 bases are shared with TRBD2. The CDR3 totals 17 residues. V shed 4 bases and J 7 bases; nucleotides not matched to a gene: 12. Germline CDR1 LGHNA, CDR2 YSLEER. DNA of the CDR3: TGCGCCAGCAGCCTAACACAAGTACTAGCGGGGGCTAATGAGCAGTTCTTC. This codes for CASSLTQVLAGANEQFF.

The chain carries TRBV27 and TRBJ2-1; D unclear. The CDR3 is 13 amino acids. The V gene lost 2 bases and the J gene lost 2 bases, with 4 bases spanning the gap. The germline CDR1 and CDR2 sequences are MNHEY and SMNVEV (reference sequence). In DNA form, the CDR3 reads TGTGCCAGCAGTTTAAGCCCCTACAATGAGCAGTTCTTC. Translation gives CASSLSPYNEQFF.

Here the CDR3 reads CASQRGLAYEQYF. CDR3 sequence (DNA): TGTGCCTCCCAGAGGGGACTAGCCTACGAGCAGTACTTC. The V and J genes are TRBV28 and TRBJ2-7; 8 bases fit TRBD2. Trimming took 11 bases from V and 2 from J; bases not matched to a gene: 8. The CDR3 contains 13 residues. Per germline, CDR1 MDHEN and CDR2 SYDVKM.

This clone was observed a few times. This chain connects TRBV7-6 to TRBJ2-5, with 9 bases aligning to TRBD1. The CDR3 runs 16 residues. V lost 5 bases to trimming and J lost 5 bases; unmatched junction nucleotides: 12. In germline, CDR1 is SGHVS, CDR2 FNYEAQ. The CDR3 sequence: CASSERPDRGWETQYF. DNA of the CDR3: TGTGCCAGCAGCGAGCGCCCGGACAGGGGATGGGAGACCCAGTACTTC.

The chain combines TRBV7-8 with TRBJ2-7; maybe TRBD2 (7 bases). CDR1 and CDR2 from the germline V gene are SGHVS and FQNEAQ. Trimming left V 4 bases short and J 2 bases short, with 18 bases between. The CDR3 runs 16 residues. The CDR3 loop is CASSSKGGGYTYEQYF. In DNA, the CDR3 is TGTGCCAGCAGCTCCAAAGGGGGGGGGTACACCTACGAGCAGTACTTC.

CDR3 in amino acids: CASTNTSGSTGELFF. CDR3 sequence (DNA): TGTGCCAGCACCAATACCTCGGGAAGCACCGGGGAGCTGTTTTTT. The genes are TRBV7-9 and TRBJ2-2, with a possible D match to TRBD2 (5 bases). Deletions cut 7 bases from V and 4 bases from J, with 16 bases between. CDR1 and CDR2 from the germline V gene are SEHNR and FQNEAQ (reference sequence). This CDR3 has 15 amino acids.

The chain carries TRBV10-3 and TRBJ2-7; tentative D call: TRBD1 (6 bases). Looked up from germline, CDR1 is ENHRY and CDR2 is SYGVKD. Trimming pared 10 bases from V and 9 bases from J, leaving 25 bases between. The CDR3 extends over 14 amino acids. CDR3: CASFKRSHLQGQYF. CDR3 DNA sequence: TGTGCCAGCTTTAAGCGGAGCCACCTACAGGGGCAGTACTTC.